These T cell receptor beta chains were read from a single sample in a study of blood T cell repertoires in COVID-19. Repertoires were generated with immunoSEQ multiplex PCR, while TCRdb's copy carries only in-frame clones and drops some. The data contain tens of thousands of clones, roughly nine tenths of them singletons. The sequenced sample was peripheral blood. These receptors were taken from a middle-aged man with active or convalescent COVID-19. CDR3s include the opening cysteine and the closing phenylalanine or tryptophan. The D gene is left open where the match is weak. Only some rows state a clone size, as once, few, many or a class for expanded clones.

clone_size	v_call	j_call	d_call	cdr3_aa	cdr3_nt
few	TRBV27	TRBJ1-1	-	CASSSFRNTEAFF	TGTGCCAGCAGTTCCTTCAGGAACACTGAAGCTTTCTTT
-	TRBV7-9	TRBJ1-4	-	CASSLSQDRGEKLFF	TGTGCCAGCAGCTTATCGCAGGATCGGGGGGAAAAACTGTTTTTT
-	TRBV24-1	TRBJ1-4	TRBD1	CATSDPGTGALEKLFF	TGTGCCACCAGTGATCCTGGGACAGGGGCCTTGGAAAAACTGTTTTTT
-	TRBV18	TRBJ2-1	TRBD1	CASSPPTGSHNEQFF	TGTGCCAGCTCACCACCGACAGGGAGCCACAATGAGCAGTTCTTC
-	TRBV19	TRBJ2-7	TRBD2	CASSIGLAGEQYF	TGTGCCAGTAGTATAGGACTAGCAGGCGAGCAGTACTTC
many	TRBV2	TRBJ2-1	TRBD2	CASSEVAGATSSYNEQFF	TGTGCCAGCAGTGAGGTAGCGGGGGCCACGAGCTCCTACAATGAGCAGTTCTTC
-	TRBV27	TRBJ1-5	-	CASSFREDQPQHF	TGTGCCAGCAGTTTCCGGGAGGATCAGCCCCAGCATTTT
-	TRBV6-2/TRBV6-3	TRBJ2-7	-	CASSYLDSTTRQYF	TGTGCCAGCAGTTACTTGGACAGTACTACGAGGCAGTACTTC
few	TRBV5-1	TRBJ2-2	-	CASRWGANTGELFF	TGCGCCAGCAGATGGGGAGCGAACACCGGGGAGCTGTTTTTT
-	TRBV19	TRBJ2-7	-	CASGPAASYEQYF	TGTGCCAGCGGCCCAGCGGCCTCCTACGAGCAGTACTTC
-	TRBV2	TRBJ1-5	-	CASSEGQANQPQHF	TGTGCCAGCAGTGAAGGACAGGCCAATCAGCCCCAGCATTTT
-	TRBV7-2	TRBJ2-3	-	CASSLVKRVLGTDTQYF	TGTGCCAGCAGCTTAGTGAAACGAGTCCTAGGCACAGATACGCAGTATTTT
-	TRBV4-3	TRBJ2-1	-	CASSQEGGGNEQFF	TGCGCCAGCAGCCAAGAAGGGGGGGGCAATGAGCAGTTCTTC
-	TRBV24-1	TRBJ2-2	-	CATYNPNTGELFF	TGTGCCACCTACAATCCGAACACCGGGGAGCTGTTTTTT
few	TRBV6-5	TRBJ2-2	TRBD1	CASNPGQGNTGELFF	TGTGCCAGCAACCCGGGACAGGGGAACACCGGGGAGCTGTTTTTT
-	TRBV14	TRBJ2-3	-	CASSQDGDTQYF	TGTGCCAGCAGCCAAGACGGGGATACGCAGTATTTT
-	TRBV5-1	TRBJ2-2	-	CASSLAGRTDDTGELFF	TGCGCCAGCAGCTTGGCAGGTCGGACAGACGACACCGGGGAGCTGTTTTTT
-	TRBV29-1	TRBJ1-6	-	CSVVNLQGILSYNSPLHF	TGCAGCGTTGTCAATCTACAGGGCATCCTCTCCTATAATTCACCCCTCCACTTT
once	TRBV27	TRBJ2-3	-	CASSLKGGTDTQYF	TGTGCCAGCAGTCTCAAGGGGGGGACAGATACGCAGTATTTT
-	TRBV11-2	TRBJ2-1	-	CASSSSQGPMNEQFF	TGTGCCAGCAGCTCGAGTCAGGGCCCGATGAATGAGCAGTTCTTC
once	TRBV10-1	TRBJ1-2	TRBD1	CASSESAGDRGGYTF	TGCGCCAGCAGTGAGTCGGCGGGGGACAGGGGTGGCTACACCTTC
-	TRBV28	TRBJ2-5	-	CASRGGARRETQYF	TGTGCCAGCAGAGGAGGGGCTCGCCGGGAGACCCAGTACTTC
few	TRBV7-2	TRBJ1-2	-	CASSPRGGDPSYTF	TGTGCCAGCAGCCCAAGAGGGGGGGATCCGAGCTACACCTTC
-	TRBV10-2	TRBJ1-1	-	CASRDPWAGEETFF	TGCGCCAGCAGAGACCCTTGGGCAGGGGAAGAAACTTTCTTT
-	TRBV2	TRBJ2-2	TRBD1	CASSSGTGALFF	TGTGCCAGCAGTTCCGGGACAGGGGCTCTGTTTTTT